The 24 T cell receptor beta chains in this list originate from one sample, sequenced in a study of T cell clonotyping in hematopoietic cell transplantation. Using immunoSEQ multiplex PCR, the repertoire was profiled, and TCRdb retains in-frame clones only, with some absent. The repertoire holds tens of thousands of clones, 90% to 97% seen once, with 1.5% to 2% in the top ten. Time point reported: recipient sample about 28 days before transplant, after cytoreduction. Sample: peripheral blood mononuclear cells, taken before stem cell transplant. The receptors stem from a woman aged 45-60 years with acute myeloid leukemia. Some clones in this sample may be carry-over from other donors' samples.

This rearrangement joins TRBV5-1 to TRBJ2-5, with unresolved D. V lost 0 bases and J 5 bases, leaving 5 bases between the germline ends. This CDR3 comprises 12 residues. Looked up from germline, CDR1 is SGHRS and CDR2 is YFSETQ. The CDR3 sequence is CASSLGVETQYF. CDR3 sequence (DNA): TGCGCCAGCAGCTTGGGTGTGGAGACCCAGTACTTC.

The gene calls are TRBV30 and TRBJ1-5; D possibly corresponds to TRBD1 (5 bases). From germline, CDR1 is GTSNPN and CDR2 SVGIG (reference sequence). Trimming cost V 3 bases and J 6 bases, with 12 bases left between them. This CDR3 has 13 amino acids. The CDR3 DNA reads as TGTGCCTGGAGGGGATCCCAGGGTCAGCCCCAGCATTTT. The encoded protein is CAWRGSQGQPQHF.

The sample holds one count of this clone. The chain links TRBV30 to TRBJ1-4; D is uncertain. The CDR3 consists of 14 residues. The V end was cut by 1 base, the J end by 13 bases, with 19 bases between. Germline V gives CDR1 GTSNPN, CDR2 SVGIG (reference sequence). The CDR3, as DNA: TGTGCCTGGAGTGGGTCGCCTAATTCTCAACGACTGTTTTTT. Translation: CAWSGSPNSQRLFF.

The chain links TRBV27 to TRBJ1-4; D is ambiguous. The ends were cut back, 7 bases at V and 3 bases at J, with 15 bases in the middle. The CDR3 sequence is 15 residues long. Germline V lookup: CDR1 MNHEY, CDR2 SMNVEV (reference sequence). Here the CDR3 reads CASTQSLGSNEKLFF. For the CDR3, the DNA is TGTGCCAGCACCCAAAGTCTTGGATCTAATGAAAAACTGTTTTTT.

The chain is built from TRBV5-8 and TRBJ1-2; the D gene is possibly TRBD1 (5 bases). The CDR3 length is 12 residues. From germline, CDR1 is SGHTS and CDR2 YDEGEE. Trimming cost V 4 bases and J 4 bases, with 8 bases left between them. CDR3 bases: TGTGCCAGCAGCCCAGGGCGCTATGGCTACACCTTC. It encodes CASSPGRYGYTF.

The CDR3 nucleotides are TGTGCCAGCAGCTCCCGGACAGGGAGGGGAAACACCATATATTTT. Translated: CASSSRTGRGNTIYF. The genes are TRBV11-2 and TRBJ1-3; 8 bases agree with TRBD1. CDR1 SGHAT and CDR2 FQNNGV come from the germline V gene. There are 15 residues in the CDR3. V trimming: 4 bases; J trimming: 4 bases; junction bases outside the gene matches: 6.

V and J are TRBV5-1 and TRBJ1-1; D uncertain. The CDR3 has 15 residues. CDR1 and CDR2 (germline): SGHRS, YFSETQ. The ends were cut back, 0 bases at V and 0 bases at J, with 9 bases in the middle. The chain's CDR3 is CASSLDSVMNTEAFF. The CDR3 DNA follows: TGCGCCAGCAGCTTGGATTCGGTCATGAACACTGAAGCTTTCTTT. The whole variable domain, filled in from reference TRBV5-1 and TRBJ1-1, reads KAGVTQTPRYLIKTRGQQVTLSCSPISGHRSVSWYQQTPGQGLQFLFEYFSETQRNKGNFPGRFSGRQFSNSRSEMNVSTLELGDSALYLCASSLDSVMNTEAFFGQGTRLTVV.

This chain connects TRBV19 to TRBJ2-3; D remains ambiguous. The CDR3 runs to 13 residues. CDR1 and CDR2 from the germline V gene are LNHDA and SQIVND (reference sequence). Deletions cut 3 bases from V and 2 bases from J, with 6 bases between. This CDR3 reads CASSIGNTDTQYF. CDR3 DNA sequence: TGTGCCAGTAGTATTGGAAACACAGATACGCAGTATTTT.

The V call is TRBV2, the J call TRBJ1-4; 7 bases fit TRBD1. Germline CDR1 reads SNHLY; CDR2 reads FYNNEI. V lost 4 bases, J lost 6 bases, and 5 bases stayed unmatched. The CDR3 sequence is 14 residues long. The CDR3 loop is CASSGQGAYEKLFF. The CDR3, as DNA: TGTGCCAGCAGTGGACAGGGAGCGTATGAAAAACTGTTTTTT.

The V gene is TRBV7-3, the J gene TRBJ2-1; possibly TRBD2 for D (5 bases). Trimming pared 0 bases from V and 5 bases from J, leaving 14 bases between. Germline CDR1 SGHTA, CDR2 FQGTGA. CDR3 size: 16 residues. CDR3: CASSLTYLATDNEQFF. CDR3 coding DNA: TGTGCCAGCAGCTTAACGTATCTAGCAACTGACAATGAGCAGTTCTTC.

This clone has only one observation. The CDR3 DNA reads TGCGCCAGCAGCCCGGGAGAAGGCTACACCTTC. It yields the protein CASSPGEGYTF. The chain links TRBV5-1 to TRBJ1-2, with D unclear. In germline, CDR1 is SGHRS, CDR2 YFSETQ. The V gene lost 4 bases and the J gene lost 8 bases, with 9 bases spanning the gap. The CDR3 covers 11 residues.

The chain combines TRBV6-1 with TRBJ2-7; maybe TRBD2 (7 bases). In germline, CDR1 is MNHNS, CDR2 SASEGT. The CDR3 runs to 16 residues. Trimming took 3 bases from V and 3 from J, leaving 18 bases between them. The CDR3, as DNA: TGTGCCAGCAGTGATTGGGGGGGGGCGGAAATCTACGAGCAGTACTTC. Protein product: CASSDWGGAEIYEQYF.

The chain recombines TRBV5-1 with TRBJ2-1; D remains unclear. The CDR3 contains 13 residues. Germline V gives CDR1 SGHRS, CDR2 YFSETQ. V was cut by 4 bases and J by 9 bases, with 14 bases left in between. This CDR3 is CASSPLSGGEQFF. The CDR3 nucleotides read TGCGCCAGCAGCCCGCTCTCTGGCGGTGAGCAGTTCTTC.

The J gene is TRBJ1-5, the V gene TRBV7-8; 7 bases are a match to TRBD1. Germline assignment: CDR1 SGHVS and CDR2 FQNEAQ. J gave up 9 bases and V 5 bases, and 10 bases lay outside the gene matches. The CDR3 runs to 14 residues. CDR3 sequence: CASSPPGGEAPQHF. CDR3 sequence (DNA): TGTGCCAGCAGCCCGCCAGGGGGTGAGGCGCCCCAGCATTTT.

This chain joins TRBV19 and TRBJ2-3; TRBD1 or TRBD2 may be the D gene (5 bases each). This CDR3 region has 15 residues. Germline values: CDR1 LNHDA, CDR2 SQIVND (reference sequence). V was trimmed by 3 bases and J by 2 bases, leaving 12 bases between them. The CDR3 region has the DNA TGTGCCAGTAGTATGGGGGACCGAGCCACAGATACGCAGTATTTT. Translating it yields CASSMGDRATDTQYF.

The rearrangement uses TRBV7-8 and TRBJ2-2; the D is unclear. V was pared by 3 bases and J by 5 bases, with 13 bases between. The CDR3 sequence is 15 residues long. Germline-derived CDR1 and CDR2 are SGHVS and FQNEAQ. CDR3 bases: TGTGCCAGCAGCTTTATCCCAGATTCTACCGGGGAGCTGTTTTTT. It encodes CASSFIPDSTGELFF.

CDR3 DNA sequence: TGTGCCAGCAGTGATCGGGACAAGGGGATTTGGGGCTACACCTTC. Protein: CASSDRDKGIWGYTF. The rearrangement joins TRBV27 to TRBJ1-2, with D maybe TRBD1 (6 bases). CDR3 length: 15 amino acids. Trimming removed 5 bases from V and 8 bases from J, with 21 bases in between. The V gene's germline CDR1 is MNHEY and CDR2 SMNVEV (reference sequence).

The chain has TRBV5-1 and TRBJ2-3; D uncertain. The V gene's germline CDR1 is SGHRS and CDR2 YFSETQ. The ends were cut back, 6 bases at V and 4 bases at J, with 12 bases in the middle. The CDR3 covers 13 residues. DNA of the CDR3: TGCGCCAGCACAACTAACATGGCAGATACGCAGTATTTT. Its protein is CASTTNMADTQYF.

The chain is built from TRBV29-1 and TRBJ1-3; D is unresolved. The germline V gene encodes CDR1 SQVTM and CDR2 ANQGSEA. There are 11 residues in the CDR3. Trimming removed 7 bases at V and 0 bases at J, with 4 bases between. The CDR3 is CSAYSGNTIYF. The CDR3 DNA follows: TGCAGCGCTTACTCTGGAAACACCATATATTTT.

The V and J genes are TRBV4-1 and TRBJ2-7; 8 positions agree with TRBD2. The CDR3 sequence is 17 residues long. V was pared by 1 base and J by 5 bases, with 13 bases of the junction left unmatched. The germline V gene encodes CDR1 MGHRA and CDR2 YSYEKL. CDR3 in DNA: TGCGCCAGCAGCCAAGCCGGCCCGGGGGGGTCACCCGACGAGCAGTACTTC. Its protein is CASSQAGPGGSPDEQYF.

This chain joins TRBV15 and TRBJ1-2; maybe TRBD1 (6 bases). Germline CDR1 LNHNV, CDR2 YYDKDF (reference sequence). V lost 5 bases, J lost 6 bases, and 16 bases lay in between. The CDR3 length is 14 residues. For the CDR3, the DNA is TGTGCCACCAGCGGACCGGGACATAGGCATGGCTACACCTTC. This encodes CATSGPGHRHGYTF.

The gene calls are TRBV28 and TRBJ1-2; D is uncertain. There are 16 residues in the CDR3. V lost 1 base, J lost 8 bases, and 20 bases lay in between. Germline V gene lookup returns CDR1 MDHEN and CDR2 SYDVKM. CDR3: CASSLFGSLLVGGYTF. In DNA form, the CDR3 reads TGTGCCAGCAGTTTATTCGGCAGCCTTTTGGTCGGGGGCTACACCTTC.

This chain connects TRBV2 to TRBJ1-2; D remains unclear. The CDR3 sequence is 11 residues long. Trimming cost V 7 bases and J 5 bases, with 8 bases left between them. Germline CDR1 SNHLY, CDR2 FYNNEI. In nucleotides, the CDR3 is TGTGCCAGCACCGGAGATTATGGCTACACCTTC. This encodes CASTGDYGYTF.

The CDR3 is CASSTGGLTYEQYF. In DNA, the CDR3 is TGTGCCAGCAGCACAGGGGGCCTGACCTACGAGCAGTACTTC. The chain recombines TRBV6-5 with TRBJ2-7, with TRBD1 matching 9 bases. The V and J ends lost 6 bases and 2 bases, in that order; junction bases with no gene match: 5. Germline V gene sequence: CDR1 MNHEY, CDR2 SVGAGI. The CDR3 sequence is 14 residues long.